This T cell receptor beta chain was captured in a study of early T cells in non-severe SARS-CoV-2 infection. TCRdb recomputed calls from the 5' RACE reads with MiXCR, one row per CDR3 protein. The data contain around 30,000 distinct CDR3 sequences, approximately 5.9% of them singletons. V shed 2 bases and J shed 10 bases, with 16 bases lying between them. Per germline, CDR1 SEHNR and CDR2 FQNEAQ (reference sequence). The CDR3 has 14 amino acids. This TCR derives from an adult who was a healthcare worker with PCR-confirmed SARS-CoV-2 infection or an uninfected control (not recorded which). Sequenced sample: whole blood. This chain uses TRBV7-9 with TRBJ2-3; D unclear. CDR3 loop: CASSLNLAEASQYF. The CDR3 DNA reads as TGTGCCAGCAGCTTAAACCTGGCGGAAGCGTCGCAGTATTTT.